This TCR beta chain was identified in a study of Graves' ophthalmopathy and Graves' hyperthyroidism. For the study at large: Cases classed as stable hyperthyroidism had no ophthalmopathy within 18 months of follow-up.

Whole-study results and caveats: Most thyroid clonotypes with frequency above 0.001 were detected in blood too. The model predicted ophthalmopathy progression with 70.59% sensitivity and around 74% specificity.

The CDR3 sequence is 16 residues long. V was cut by 0 bases and J by 5 bases, with 14 bases left in between. CDR1 is SGHTS and CDR2 is YDEGEE in the germline V gene. This clonotype was detected ten times or more. Its cognate antigen is unknown. Using RNA transcripts, the TCR beta CDR3 regions were amplified. Investigators did first-round RT-PCR with HTBI primers, then second-round multiplex PCR. MiXCR, run by TCRdb on the multiplex PCR reads, gives a single entry per CDR3 protein. Among 1 million to 1.3 million distinct CDR3 sequences listed, less than 45% were seen once. The TCR sequence derives from an adult man with Graves' hyperthyroidism. The chain recombines TRBV5-8 with TRBJ1-4; tentatively, D is TRBD1 (5 bases). Sequencing was done on a sample of peripheral blood or thyroid tissue (not recorded which). In nucleotides, the CDR3 is TGTGCCAGCAGCTTGGTTAGTCAGGGCGTGAATGAAAAACTGTTTTTT. It yields the protein CASSLVSQGVNEKLFF.